This T cell receptor beta chain was found in a study of brain metastases from non-small cell lung cancer (dated by TCRdb to between 2017 and 2020). General notes on the study: The immune microenvironment of paired resected primary tumors and brain metastases from non-small-cell lung cancer patients was profiled.

Library prep was done by the immunoSEQ multiplex PCR assay. T-cell receptor beta chain repertoire sequencing was performed alongside a 770-gene immune expression panel. In its TCRdb copy, this immuneACCESS table keeps in-frame sequences only and misses some clones. Where compared with another copy, unresolved V genes explain less than half of these, and the others have no known cause. This sample comprises roughly 4,000 clones, about 86% of them detected only once. The top ten hold approximately 5% of the sample. The cohort was made up of around 39 patients with surgically resected non-small-cell lung cancer, each of whom had both a primary tumor specimen and a brain metastasis specimen. Compared with germline, V lacks 4 bases and J lacks 6 bases; bases without a gene match: 6. From cysteine to phenylalanine, the CDR3 is 15 amino acids long. Only CDR3 DNA is held: 45 bases, read in frame from base 1. CDR1 SEHNR and CDR2 FQNEAQ were looked up in the germline V gene (reference sequence).

Turning to this clone: Its specific antigen is unknown. It has no much larger one-base neighbor in the sample; base qualities were not kept.

The source is a donor at least 40 years old with non-small cell lung cancer. The chain is encoded by TRBV7-9 joined to TRBJ1-5; 10 nucleotides in the junction match TRBD1. Sequencing was carried out using tumor-adjacent normal tissue. The CDR3 loop reads CASSYDRGRIQPQHF. The sequenced DNA: TGTGCCAGCAGCTACGACAGGGGGCGAATTCAGCCCCAGCATTTT.